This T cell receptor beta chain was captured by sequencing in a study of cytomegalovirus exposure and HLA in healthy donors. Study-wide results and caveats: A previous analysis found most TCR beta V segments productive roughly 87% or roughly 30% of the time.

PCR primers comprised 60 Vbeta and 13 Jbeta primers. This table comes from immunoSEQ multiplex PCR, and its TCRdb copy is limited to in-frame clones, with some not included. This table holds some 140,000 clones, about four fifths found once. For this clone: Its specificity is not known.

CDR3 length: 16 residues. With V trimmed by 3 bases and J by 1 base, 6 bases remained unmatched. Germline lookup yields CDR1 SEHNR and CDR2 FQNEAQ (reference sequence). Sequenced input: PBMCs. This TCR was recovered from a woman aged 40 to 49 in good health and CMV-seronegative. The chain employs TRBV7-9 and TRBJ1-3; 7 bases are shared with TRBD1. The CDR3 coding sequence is TGTGCCAGCAGCTTTGTGCAGGGGGAGTCTGGAAACACCATATATTTT. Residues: CASSFVQGESGNTIYF.